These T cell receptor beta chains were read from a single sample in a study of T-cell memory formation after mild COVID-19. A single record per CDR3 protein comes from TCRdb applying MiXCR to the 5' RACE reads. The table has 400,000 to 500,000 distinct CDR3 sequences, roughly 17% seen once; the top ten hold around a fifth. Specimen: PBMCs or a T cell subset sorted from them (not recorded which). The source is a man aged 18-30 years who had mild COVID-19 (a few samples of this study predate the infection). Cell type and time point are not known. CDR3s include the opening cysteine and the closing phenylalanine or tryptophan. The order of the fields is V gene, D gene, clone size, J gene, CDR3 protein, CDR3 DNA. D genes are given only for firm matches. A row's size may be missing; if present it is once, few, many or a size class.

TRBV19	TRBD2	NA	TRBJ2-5	CATGTSGGRETQYF	TGTGCCACCGGGACTAGCGGGGGGAGGGAGACCCAGTACTTC
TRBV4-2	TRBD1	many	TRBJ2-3	CASSQGTGGADTQYF	TGTGCCAGCAGCCAAGGGACAGGGGGCGCAGATACGCAGTATTTT
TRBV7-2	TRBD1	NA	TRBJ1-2	CASSFDPQGVYGYTF	TGTGCCAGCAGCTTCGATCCGCAGGGGGTTTATGGCTACACCTTC
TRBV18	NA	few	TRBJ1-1	CASSPPSDREAFF	TGTGCCAGCTCACCACCGTCCGACAGGGAAGCTTTCTTT
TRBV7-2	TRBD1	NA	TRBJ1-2	CASSLLPGGGYGYTF	TGTGCCAGCAGCTTACTTCCAGGGGGTGGTTATGGCTACACCTTC
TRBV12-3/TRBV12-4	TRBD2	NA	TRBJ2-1	CASRASGSDEQFF	TGTGCCAGCAGGGCTAGCGGGAGCGATGAGCAGTTCTTC
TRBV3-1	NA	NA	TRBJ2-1	CASSQNLEGLEQFF	TGTGCCAGCAGCCAAAACTTGGAGGGACTTGAGCAGTTCTTC
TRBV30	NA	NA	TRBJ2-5	CAWSVGILETQYF	TGTGCCTGGAGTGTCGGCATTTTAGAGACCCAGTACTTC
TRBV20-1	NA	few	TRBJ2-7	CSASRLTYEQYF	TGCAGTGCTAGCAGATTAACCTACGAGCAGTACTTC
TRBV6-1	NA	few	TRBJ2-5	CASSEAVETQYF	TGTGCCAGCAGTGAAGCGGTCGAGACCCAGTACTTC
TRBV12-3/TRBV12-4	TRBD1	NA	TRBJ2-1	CASRPRDSPQYNEQFF	TGTGCCAGCAGACCACGGGACAGTCCTCAATACAATGAGCAGTTCTTC
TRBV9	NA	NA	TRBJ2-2	CASSGASGGELFF	TGTGCCAGCAGCGGGGCGTCGGGCGGGGAGCTGTTTTTT